The rows below give T cell receptor beta chains drawn from one sample of a study of blood T cell repertoires in COVID-19. Sequenced by immunoSEQ multiplex PCR; TCRdb stores in-frame clones only, minus some. The sample lists roughly 140,000 clones; around 76% were seen once. The specimen was peripheral blood. These receptors all stem from a man in his 60s with acute or convalescent COVID-19. Both conserved end residues are part of each CDR3. A D gene is named only where the DNA matches it firmly. Where a row states a size, it is once, few, many or the class of an expanded clone; other rows omit it.

cdr3_aa	cdr3_nt	d_call	clone_size	j_call	v_call
CASSVGQYRDTQYF	TGTGCCAGCTCAGTAGGACAGTACAGGGATACGCAGTATTTT	.	.	TRBJ2-3	TRBV18
CSVEGWGHGGEKLFF	TGCAGCGTCGAAGGTTGGGGGCATGGCGGTGAAAAACTGTTTTTT	.	.	TRBJ1-4	TRBV29-1
CAIRGTSGRGDEQFF	TGTGCCATCAGGGGGACTAGCGGGAGAGGCGATGAGCAGTTCTTC	TRBD2	.	TRBJ2-1	TRBV10-3
CASSLDRGGYEQYF	TGTGCCAGCAGTTTGGACAGGGGCGGCTACGAGCAGTACTTC	TRBD1	.	TRBJ2-7	TRBV27
CASSSGTSGFQETQYF	TGTGCCAGCAGCTCGGGGACTAGTGGGTTCCAAGAGACCCAGTACTTC	TRBD2	.	TRBJ2-5	TRBV5-4
CASSEGQMSYEQYF	TGTGCCAGCAGTGAGGGACAGATGTCCTACGAGCAGTACTTC	TRBD1	once	TRBJ2-7	TRBV25-1
CASSLGASGSRTDTQYF	TGTGCCAGCAGCTTAGGGGCTAGCGGGAGTCGCACAGATACGCAGTATTTT	TRBD2	once	TRBJ2-3	TRBV11-2
CASSPTGTGDSYEQYF	TGTGCCAGCAGCCCTACCGGGACAGGGGACTCCTACGAGCAGTACTTC	TRBD1	.	TRBJ2-7	TRBV13
CASSLVQISVQFF	TGTGCCAGCAGCTTAGTACAAATTTCCGTGCAGTTCTTC	.	.	TRBJ2-1	TRBV11-2
CASRGLAGVGEQFF	TGTGCCAGCAGGGGACTAGCGGGAGTGGGTGAGCAGTTCTTC	TRBD2	few	TRBJ2-1	TRBV27
CASSFRKTGTRTYEQYF	TGTGCCAGCAGCTTTCGTAAAACCGGGACTAGGACCTACGAGCAGTACTTC	TRBD2	.	TRBJ2-7	TRBV5-6
CASSEAGGGAYYGYTF	TGTGCCAGCAGTGAAGCGGGAGGGGGGGCATACTATGGCTACACCTTC	.	.	TRBJ1-2	TRBV6-1
CAWSRQGSTEAFF	TGTGCCTGGAGTCGGCAGGGGAGCACTGAAGCTTTCTTT	.	.	TRBJ1-1	TRBV30
CASSTGTGIYEQYF	TGCGCCAGCAGCACTGGGACAGGCATCTACGAGCAGTACTTC	TRBD1	.	TRBJ2-7	TRBV5-1
CATQETVVSAQHF	TGTGCCACCCAAGAGACAGTGGTTTCAGCCCAGCATTTT	.	.	TRBJ1-5	TRBV19
CAWNLRDRGWRAQYF	TGTGCCTGGAACCTCCGGGACAGGGGTTGGAGGGCGCAGTATTTT	TRBD1	.	TRBJ2-3	TRBV30
CASSFGGTGGLYYGYTF	TGTGCCAGCAGTTTTGGTGGGACAGGGGGATTGTACTATGGCTACACCTTC	TRBD1	.	TRBJ1-2	TRBV27
CASSPIRAGGGSVSETQYF	TGTGCCAGCAGTCCGATCAGAGCGGGAGGGGGGAGTGTCTCAGAGACCCAGTACTTC	TRBD2	.	TRBJ2-5	TRBV6-2/TRBV6-3
CASNFEGVGNTIYF	TGTGCCAGCAACTTTGAGGGGGTTGGAAACACCATATATTTT	.	few	TRBJ1-3	TRBV7-9
CASSLDRGEAFF	TGCGCCAGCAGCTTGGACAGAGGGGAAGCTTTCTTT	.	.	TRBJ1-1	TRBV5-1
CASSPGGRNTEAFF	TGTGCCAGCAGCCCGGGGGGCAGGAACACTGAAGCTTTCTTT	.	.	TRBJ1-1	TRBV11-2
CASALGGGGYNEQFF	TGTGCCAGCGCCCTCGGGGGGGGCGGGTACAATGAGCAGTTCTTC	TRBD2	.	TRBJ2-1	TRBV11-2
CASRMGGDGPYEQYF	TGTGCCAGCAGAATGGGGGGGGATGGACCCTACGAGCAGTACTTC	TRBD2	.	TRBJ2-7	TRBV6-5
CASSFPIAGVSYNEQFF	TGTGCCAGCAGCTTCCCTATAGCGGGAGTATCCTACAATGAGCAGTTCTTC	TRBD2	few	TRBJ2-1	TRBV7-9
CASSLTPSGSSYNEQFF	TGTGCCAGCAGCTTAACGCCTAGCGGGAGCTCCTACAATGAGCAGTTCTTC	TRBD2	.	TRBJ2-1	TRBV7-3
CASSLGGGRGQETQYF	TGCGCCAGCAGCTTGGGCGGCGGGAGAGGGCAAGAGACCCAGTACTTC	TRBD2	.	TRBJ2-5	TRBV5-1
CASSPDRGDEQFF	TGCGCCAGCAGCCCGGACAGGGGAGATGAGCAGTTCTTC	TRBD1	.	TRBJ2-1	TRBV5-1
CASSQGDREDEKLFF	TGTGCCAGCAGCCAAGGGGACAGGGAGGACGAAAAACTGTTTTTT	TRBD1	.	TRBJ1-4	TRBV4-2
CASRLAGGRYNEQFF	TGTGCCAGCAGGTTAGCGGGAGGCCGCTACAATGAGCAGTTCTTC	TRBD2	.	TRBJ2-1	TRBV27
CASIDAGRMNTEAFF	TGTGCCAGCATTGATGCGGGACGGATGAACACTGAAGCTTTCTTT	.	few	TRBJ1-1	TRBV28
CASSEADSGSGNTIYF	TGTGCCAGCAGTGAAGCCGACAGTGGCTCTGGAAACACCATATATTTT	.	.	TRBJ1-3	TRBV6-1
CASSYRQLSPLHF	TGTGCCAGCAGTTACCGACAGCTTTCACCCCTCCACTTT	.	.	TRBJ1-6	TRBV6-5
CASQRVELGGELFF	TGCGCCAGCCAGCGGGTAGAACTGGGCGGGGAGCTGTTTTTT	.	.	TRBJ2-2	TRBV5-1
CASTGTSGRGSYEQYF	TGTGCCAGCACTGGGACTAGCGGGCGCGGCTCCTACGAGCAGTACTTC	TRBD2	.	TRBJ2-7	TRBV27
CASSPPGLAGAETQYF	TGTGCCAGCTCACCACCGGGACTAGCGGGAGCGGAGACCCAGTACTTC	TRBD2	few	TRBJ2-5	TRBV18
CASSPTSGDHGELFF	TGTGCCAGCAGCCCTACTAGCGGGGATCACGGGGAGCTGTTTTTT	TRBD2	.	TRBJ2-2	TRBV7-6
CATSDSSRNEQFF	TGTGCCACCAGTGATTCCTCGCGGAATGAGCAGTTCTTC	.	.	TRBJ2-1	TRBV24-1
CASSTGLGEETQYF	TGTGCCAGTAGCACGGGACTAGGGGAGGAGACCCAGTACTTC	TRBD2	.	TRBJ2-5	TRBV19
CASSWWGAEAFF	TGTGCCAGCAGTTGGTGGGGGGCTGAAGCTTTCTTT	.	few	TRBJ1-1	TRBV6-2/TRBV6-3
CASMPAAWGGSPLHF	TGTGCCAGCATGCCGGCAGCTTGGGGAGGGTCACCCCTCCACTTT	.	.	TRBJ1-6	TRBV7-9
CAISEGLAREQFF	TGTGCCATCAGTGAGGGGTTAGCCCGAGAGCAGTTCTTC	.	.	TRBJ2-1	TRBV10-3
CASSLEDRGPTEAFF	TGTGCCAGCAGTTTAGAGGACAGGGGGCCCACTGAAGCTTTCTTT	TRBD1	.	TRBJ1-1	TRBV28
CASSPSMGALGELFF	TGTGCCAGCAGCCCCTCCATGGGGGCCCTCGGGGAGCTGTTTTTT	.	.	TRBJ2-2	TRBV7-2
CASSAGTVEGGYTF	TGTGCCAGCTCGGCCGGGACTGTAGAAGGGGGCTACACCTTC	.	.	TRBJ1-2	TRBV18
CASSEYGGPNQPQHF	TGTGCCAGCAGTGAATACGGAGGTCCCAATCAGCCCCAGCATTTT	.	.	TRBJ1-5	TRBV6-1
CASSVRRRGWADTQYF	TGTGCCAGTAGTGTAAGGAGGAGGGGTTGGGCAGATACGCAGTATTTT	.	.	TRBJ2-3	TRBV19
CAWSVPGGQSYGYTF	TGTGCCTGGAGTGTACCTGGGGGACAAAGCTATGGCTACACCTTC	.	.	TRBJ1-2	TRBV30
CASRQESSYNSPLHF	TGTGCCAGCCGACAGGAAAGCTCCTATAATTCACCCCTCCACTTT	.	.	TRBJ1-6	TRBV19